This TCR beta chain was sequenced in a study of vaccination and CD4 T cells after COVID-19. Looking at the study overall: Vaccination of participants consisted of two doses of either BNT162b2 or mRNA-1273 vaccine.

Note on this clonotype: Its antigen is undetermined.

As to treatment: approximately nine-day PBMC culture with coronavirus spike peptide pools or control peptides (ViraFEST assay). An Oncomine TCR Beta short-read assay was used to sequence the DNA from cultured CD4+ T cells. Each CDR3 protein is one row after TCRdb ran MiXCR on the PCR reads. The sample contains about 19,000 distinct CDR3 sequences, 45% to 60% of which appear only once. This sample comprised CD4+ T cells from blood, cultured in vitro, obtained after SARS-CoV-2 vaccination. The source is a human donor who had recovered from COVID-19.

CDR3 sequence reads: CSAATSGLIREQYF. The CDR3, as DNA: TGCAGTGCTGCAACTAGCGGGTTAATTCGCGAGCAGTACTTC. The V call is TRBV20-1, the J call TRBJ2-7; 9 positions match TRBD2. Germline trimming cut 5 bases from V and 6 bases from J; bases unmatched to any gene: 11. This CDR3 has 14 residues. Germline V CDR1 and CDR2: DFQATT, SNEGSKA (reference sequence).